This passage covers 28 T cell receptor beta chains from one sample sequenced in a study of shared clonotypes between healthy human individuals. The naive CD8 population came from CD45RO-negative cells selected for CCR7, without terminally differentiated effector memory CD45RA+ cells. The table came from immunoSEQ multiplex PCR; TCRdb's copy has only in-frame clones and leaves some out. Of approximately 2,200,000 clones in the sample, roughly 91% were seen once. Sequenced input: naive CD8+ T cells from PBMCs. The receptors derive from a man aged 18 to 35 in good health. Some clones in this sample may be carry-over from other donors' samples.

The chain uses TRBV28 and TRBJ2-7; 9 nucleotides line up with TRBD1. The length of the CDR3 is 15 residues. Trimming removed 5 bases from V and 3 bases from J; junction bases left unmatched: 8. Germline CDR1 is MDHEN and CDR2 is SYDVKM. The CDR3 bases are TGTGCCAGCAGTCCCATTTGGACAGGGGACTACGAGCAGTACTTC. Encoded protein: CASSPIWTGDYEQYF.

This clone appeared once. The J gene is TRBJ1-4, the V gene TRBV11-2; 11 nucleotides align to TRBD1. The V and J ends lost 2 bases and 5 bases, in that order; junction bases with no gene match: 7. Germline V lookup: CDR1 SGHAT, CDR2 FQNNGV. The CDR3 runs 17 residues. DNA for the CDR3: TGTGCCAGCAGCTTATACGTTCGGGACAGGGGGAATGAAAAACTGTTTTTT. It encodes CASSLYVRDRGNEKLFF.

The chain's CDR3 is CASSSHGGGGYEQYF. CDR3 bases: TGTGCCAGCAGCTCCCATGGAGGGGGCGGCTACGAGCAGTACTTC. This chain joins TRBV5-6 and TRBJ2-7; perhaps TRBD1 as D (7 bases). Trimming pared 3 bases from V and 3 bases from J, leaving 16 bases between. The CDR3 has 15 residues. CDR1 is SGHDT and CDR2 is YYEEEE in the germline V gene.

The chain joins TRBV7-6 to TRBJ2-6; TRBD2 agrees at 8 bases. Germline loops: CDR1 SGHVS, CDR2 FNYEAQ. Losses at the gene ends were 2 bases for V and 3 bases for J; bases not matched to a gene: 9. CDR3 length equals 18 residues. The CDR3 loop is CASSLPPGGPSGANVLTF. CDR3 bases: TGTGCCAGCAGCTTACCCCCGGGAGGGCCAAGTGGGGCCAACGTCCTGACTTTC.

This clone was seen a handful of times. The CDR3 reads CASLSSWNTEAFF. The CDR3 DNA is TGTGCCAGCTTGAGCAGTTGGAACACTGAAGCTTTCTTT. The chain couples TRBV5-6 to TRBJ1-1; D is uncertain. The CDR3 is 13 amino acids. Deletions cut 7 bases from V and 1 base from J, with 11 bases between. Germline loops: CDR1 SGHDT, CDR2 YYEEEE.

The J gene is TRBJ2-7, the V gene TRBV7-9, with 7 positions matching TRBD2. The V and J ends lost 7 bases and 1 base, in that order; junction bases with no gene match: 22. The CDR3 is made up of 19 amino acids. Looked up from germline, CDR1 is SEHNR and CDR2 is FQNEAQ (reference sequence). In DNA form, the CDR3 reads TGTGCCAGCAACGACGACCCCGTTATATCCAGGCGGGAGTCCTACGAGCAGTACTTC. This codes for CASNDDPVISRRESYEQYF.

The chain employs TRBV7-9 and TRBJ1-2; possibly TRBD1 for D (5 bases). V was trimmed by 7 bases and J by 2 bases, leaving 14 bases between them. CDR3 length: 14 amino acids. Germline V gives CDR1 SEHNR, CDR2 FQNEAQ (reference sequence). The CDR3 sequence is CASNTAGLNYGYTF. In DNA, the CDR3 is TGTGCCAGCAACACGGCAGGGCTCAACTATGGCTACACCTTC.

V and J are TRBV28 and TRBJ1-3; D might be TRBD1 (6 bases). The CDR3 covers 16 residues. Trimming took 2 bases from V and 0 from J, leaving 11 bases between them. Looked up from germline, CDR1 is MDHEN and CDR2 is SYDVKM. The CDR3 coding sequence is TGTGCCAGCAGTTTAAAACAGGGTACCTCTGGAAACACCATATATTTT. As protein: CASSLKQGTSGNTIYF.

This chain links TRBV6-1 with TRBJ2-7; D possibly matches TRBD1 or TRBD2 (6 bases each). Trimming removed 6 bases from V and 1 base from J, with 13 bases in between. Germline CDR1 and CDR2: MNHNS and SASEGT. This CDR3 spans 14 amino acids. CDR3 coding DNA: TGTGCCAGCAGCTTCGGAGGGGGATCCTACGAGCAGTACTTC. Translated, it gives CASSFGGGSYEQYF.

V and J are TRBV6-1 and TRBJ1-1; D call uncertain. V lost 1 base and J 5 bases, leaving 8 bases between the germline ends. The CDR3 has 13 amino acids. Germline assignment: CDR1 MNHNS and CDR2 SASEGT. Here the CDR3 reads CASSEVGFTEAFF. The DNA of the CDR3 is TGTGCCAGCAGTGAAGTCGGGTTTACTGAAGCTTTCTTT.

The chain recombines TRBV5-1 with TRBJ2-1, with a possible D match to TRBD2 (6 bases). This CDR3 region has 17 residues. The ends were cut back, 2 bases at V and 3 bases at J, with 18 bases in the middle. Germline loops: CDR1 SGHRS, CDR2 YFSETQ. Here the CDR3 DNA reads TGCGCCAGCAGCTTAAGATATAGCGGAGAGGGCTACAATGAGCAGTTCTTC. This codes for CASSLRYSGEGYNEQFF. Full variable domain (rest looked up from reference TRBV5-1 and TRBJ2-1): KAGVTQTPRYLIKTRGQQVTLSCSPISGHRSVSWYQQTPGQGLQFLFEYFSETQRNKGNFPGRFSGRQFSNSRSEMNVSTLELGDSALYLCASSLRYSGEGYNEQFFGPGTRLTVL.

The chain combines TRBV2 with TRBJ2-3; 8 bases are shared with TRBD2. Per the germline V gene, CDR1 is SNHLY and CDR2 is FYNNEI. The trim removed 3 bases at V and 0 bases at J, leaving 11 bases unmatched. This CDR3 spans 18 amino acids. CDR3 amino acids: CASSEGVAGSSSTDTQYF. The CDR3 DNA sequence: TGTGCCAGCAGTGAGGGAGTAGCGGGAAGCTCTAGCACAGATACGCAGTATTTT.

The chain links TRBV19 to TRBJ2-5; D is undetermined. Trimming pared 5 bases from V and 5 bases from J, leaving 18 bases between. The CDR3 is 15 amino acids. Germline CDR1 LNHDA, CDR2 SQIVND (reference sequence). CDR3 residues: CASSAFLGSKETQYF. Here the CDR3 DNA reads TGTGCCAGTAGTGCGTTCTTGGGGTCGAAGGAGACCCAGTACTTC.

This chain links TRBV4-3 with TRBJ2-7; D is uncertain. Germline assignment: CDR1 LGHNA and CDR2 YSLEER. V was trimmed by 1 base and J by 3 bases, leaving 13 bases between them. The CDR3 sequence is 15 residues long. The CDR3, as DNA: TGCGCCAGCAGCCAAGGGCCGGACCCAGGCTACGAGCAGTACTTC. It encodes CASSQGPDPGYEQYF.

The chain carries TRBV9 and TRBJ2-3, with 11 positions matching TRBD2. V trimming: 0 bases; J trimming: 0 bases; junction bases outside the gene matches: 6. This CDR3 has 18 residues. Germline assignment: CDR1 SGDLS and CDR2 YYNGEE. CDR3 protein: CASSVALSGRASTDTQYF. CDR3 DNA sequence: TGTGCCAGCAGCGTAGCTCTTAGCGGGAGGGCTAGCACAGATACGCAGTATTTT.

This clone has more than one count but fewer than ten. The chain uses TRBV30 and TRBJ1-2; 10 nucleotides agree with TRBD1. V trimming: 3 bases; J trimming: 7 bases; junction bases outside the gene matches: 2. The germline gives CDR1 GTSNPN, CDR2 SVGIG (reference sequence). The CDR3 spans 12 residues. The CDR3, as DNA: TGTGCCTGGAGCTGGGACAGGGGTGGCTACACCTTC. Residues: CAWSWDRGGYTF.

CDR3 sequence reads: CASSFGLAGTDTQYF. The CDR3, as DNA: TGTGCCAGCAGCTTTGGACTAGCGGGCACAGATACGCAGTATTTT. The V gene is TRBV7-3, the J gene TRBJ2-3, with 10 positions matching TRBD2. The CDR3 runs 15 residues. From germline, CDR1 is SGHTA and CDR2 FQGTGA. V lost 3 bases, J lost 1 base, and 1 base stayed unmatched.

The rearrangement links TRBV7-3 to TRBJ1-1; D might be TRBD1 (5 bases). The V end lost 2 bases, the J end lost 5 bases, and 15 bases lay between the germline ends. Germline CDR1 and CDR2: SGHTA and FQGTGA. The CDR3 is made up of 15 amino acids. The CDR3 nucleotides are TGTGCCAGCAGCTTACTCCGCGGGGGTCGGACTGAAGCTTTCTTT. Amino acids: CASSLLRGGRTEAFF.

V usage is TRBV9 and J usage is TRBJ2-1; TRBD2 aligns across 7 bases. The CDR3 is 15 amino acids. CDR1 and CDR2 (germline): SGDLS, YYNGEE. V trimming: 3 bases; J trimming: 4 bases; junction bases outside the gene matches: 7. The CDR3 loop reads CASSERGGSYNEQFF. The CDR3 DNA is TGTGCCAGCAGCGAGCGGGGCGGGAGTTACAATGAGCAGTTCTTC.

This rearrangement joins TRBV15 to TRBJ2-1; 7 nucleotides align to TRBD2. This CDR3 is 14 amino acids long. The germline V gene has CDR1 LNHNV and CDR2 YYDKDF (reference sequence). The ends lost 6 bases at V and 14 bases at J; junction bases unmatched: 16. The CDR3 here is CATSPTSIISGKFF. The CDR3 DNA is TGTGCCACCAGTCCGACTAGCATCATCAGTGGAAAGTTCTTC. Full variable domain (rest looked up from reference TRBV15 and TRBJ2-1): DAMVIQNPRYQVTQFGKPVTLSCSQTLNHNVMYWYQQKSSQAPKLLFHYYDKDFNNEADTPDNFQSRRPNTSFCFLDIRSPGLGDTAMYLCATSPTSIISGKFFGPGTRLTVL.

This clone came up once. The chain is built from TRBV6-1 and TRBJ2-2; weak D call: TRBD2 (6 bases). This CDR3 region has 16 residues. Germline V CDR1 and CDR2: MNHNS, SASEGT. V lost 0 bases and J lost 6, with 14 bases in between. Here the CDR3 DNA reads TGTGCCAGCAGTGAAGCGCGGGCGGAGGGGTCCGGGGAGCTGTTTTTT. Encoded protein: CASSEARAEGSGELFF.

The rearrangement links TRBV10-2 to TRBJ1-1; the match to TRBD1 covers 9 bases. V shed 3 bases and J 6 bases; nucleotides not matched to a gene: 8. This CDR3 has 15 residues. Germline V gene data show CDR1 as WSHSY and CDR2 as SAAADI. In DNA, the CDR3 is TGCGCCAGCAGTGAAGTGGACAGGGGAGGCCCTGAAGCTTTCTTT. Amino acids: CASSEVDRGGPEAFF.

V and J are TRBV6-5 and TRBJ2-2; D may be TRBD2 (6 bases). Germline CDR1 reads MNHEY; CDR2 reads SVGAGI. The V and J ends lost 0 bases and 4 bases respectively, with 12 bases between them. There are 16 residues in the CDR3. CDR3 coding DNA: TGTGCCAGCAGTTACTCTTCCGGGACTCCCACCGGGGAGCTGTTTTTT. Encoded protein: CASSYSSGTPTGELFF.

Comments on this clone: Other nucleotide sequences in the sample specify the same CDR3. This chain uses TRBV9 with TRBJ2-7, with D possibly being TRBD1 (6 bases). Germline loops: CDR1 SGDLS, CDR2 YYNGEE. This CDR3 is built from 14 residues. Trimming took off 4 bases at V and 2 bases at J, with 13 bases between the two ends. The CDR3, as DNA: TGTGCCAGCAGCCCCCGTGACAGGACCTACGAGCAGTACTTC. It translates to CASSPRDRTYEQYF.

Here the CDR3 DNA reads TGTGCCAGTAGTTCCACACTACCGGGACTTAGGTCCGAGGAGCAGTTCTTC. It encodes CASSSTLPGLRSEEQFF. The rearrangement joins TRBV19 to TRBJ2-1, with D possibly matching TRBD2 (6 bases). The V end lost 5 bases, the J end lost 10 bases, and 27 bases lay between the germline ends. Germline lookup yields CDR1 LNHDA and CDR2 SQIVND (reference sequence). CDR3 size: 17 residues.

The chain joins TRBV15 to TRBJ2-7, with TRBD1 matching over 9 bases. The CDR3 contains 13 residues. Per the germline V gene, CDR1 is LNHNV and CDR2 is YYDKDF (reference sequence). V shed 6 bases, J shed 4 bases, and the junction held 4 bases outside the gene matches. CDR3 in amino acids: CATRTGTGYEQYF. CDR3 nucleotide sequence: TGTGCCACCAGGACCGGGACAGGGTACGAGCAGTACTTC.

V is TRBV4-2 and J is TRBJ2-7, with 7 bases lining up with TRBD2. With V trimmed by 0 bases and J by 5 bases, 10 bases remained unmatched. The germline V gene encodes CDR1 LGHNA and CDR2 YNFKEQ. The CDR3 sequence is 16 residues long. The CDR3 loop reads CASSQEGGRARDEQYF. In DNA, the CDR3 is TGTGCCAGCAGCCAAGAGGGAGGGAGGGCCAGGGACGAGCAGTACTTC.

The chain joins TRBV7-9 to TRBJ2-1; D could derive from TRBD1 or TRBD2 (5 bases each). This CDR3 has 14 amino acids. Germline V gene sequence: CDR1 SEHNR, CDR2 FQNEAQ (reference sequence). The V end lost 2 bases, the J end lost 6 bases, and 11 bases lay between the germline ends. Written as DNA, the CDR3 is TGTGCCAGCAGCTTACGAGGGGATAGCAATGAGCAGTTCTTC. Protein product: CASSLRGDSNEQFF.